The rows below give T cell receptor beta chains drawn from one sample of a study of regulatory T cells in long-lasting Graves disease. TCRdb reprocessed the multiplex PCR reads with MiXCR, giving one entry per CDR3 protein. The sample lists under 450,000 distinct CDR3 sequences; 16% were seen once. These same data were also listed under a study on T cells in Graves' hyperthyroidism and ophthalmopathy.

The sample in question was peripheral blood mononuclear cells (PBMCs), obtained at new diagnosis, from a patient treated with antithyroid drugs. These receptor sequences come from a young woman with Graves disease. The CDR3 runs from the conserved cysteine through the conserved F or W. Each record gives: D gene, V gene, clone size, J gene, CDR3 protein, CDR3 DNA. The D gene is left open where the match is weak. Only part of the rows carry a size: once, few, many, or a class if the clone is expanded.

d_call: TRBD1; v_call: TRBV2; clone_size: many; j_call: TRBJ1-4; cdr3_aa: CASRVTGGADEKLFF; cdr3_nt: TGTGCCAGCAGAGTTACAGGGGGCGCGGATGAAAAACTGTTTTTT
d_call: .; v_call: TRBV11-2; clone_size: many; j_call: TRBJ2-5; cdr3_aa: CASSSGSKAETQYF; cdr3_nt: TGTGCCAGCAGTTCCGGATCTAAGGCGGAGACCCAGTACTTC
d_call: .; v_call: TRBV4-2; clone_size: many; j_call: TRBJ2-7; cdr3_aa: CASSQERAYEQYF; cdr3_nt: TGTGCCAGCAGCCAAGAAAGAGCCTACGAGCAGTACTTC
d_call: .; v_call: TRBV13; clone_size: many; j_call: TRBJ2-1; cdr3_aa: CASSPDGGNSYNEQFF; cdr3_nt: TGTGCCAGCAGCCCCGATGGGGGCAATTCCTACAATGAGCAGTTCTTC
d_call: .; v_call: TRBV30; clone_size: many; j_call: TRBJ1-2; cdr3_aa: CAWSVPRTVYGYTF; cdr3_nt: TGTGCCTGGAGTGTACCCAGGACGGTCTATGGCTACACCTTC
d_call: .; v_call: TRBV6-2/TRBV6-3; clone_size: many; j_call: TRBJ2-7; cdr3_aa: CASSRQDTYEQYF; cdr3_nt: TGTGCCAGCAGTAGACAGGATACCTACGAGCAGTACTTC
d_call: .; v_call: TRBV6-9; clone_size: many; j_call: TRBJ2-7; cdr3_aa: CASSLTEYEQYF; cdr3_nt: TGTGCCAGCAGTTTGACAGAATACGAGCAGTACTTC
d_call: TRBD2; v_call: TRBV11-2; clone_size: .; j_call: TRBJ2-3; cdr3_aa: CASSLVPGGGHTQYF; cdr3_nt: TGTGCCAGCAGCTTAGTACCCGGGGGGGGTCATACGCAGTATTTT
d_call: .; v_call: TRBV5-6; clone_size: few; j_call: TRBJ1-2; cdr3_aa: CASSPGVGVTYGYTF; cdr3_nt: TGTGCCAGCAGCCCCGGGGTCGGCGTTACCTATGGCTACACCTTC
d_call: .; v_call: TRBV28; clone_size: many; j_call: TRBJ2-7; cdr3_aa: CASSFGYEQYF; cdr3_nt: TGTGCCAGCAGTTTCGGCTACGAGCAGTACTTC
d_call: .; v_call: TRBV11-2; clone_size: many; j_call: TRBJ1-5; cdr3_aa: CASSLTNQPQHF; cdr3_nt: TGTGCCAGCAGCCTTACGAATCAGCCCCAGCATTTT
d_call: TRBD2; v_call: TRBV2; clone_size: many; j_call: TRBJ2-7; cdr3_aa: CASRALAGGPNYEQYF; cdr3_nt: TGTGCCAGCAGAGCCTTAGCGGGAGGGCCCAACTACGAGCAGTACTTC
d_call: .; v_call: TRBV20-1; clone_size: .; j_call: TRBJ2-2; cdr3_aa: CSASPLAGGLRSGSCFF; cdr3_nt: .
d_call: .; v_call: TRBV7-9; clone_size: few; j_call: TRBJ1-4; cdr3_aa: CASSYRGGPTSEKLFF; cdr3_nt: TGTGCCAGCAGCTATAGGGGGGGCCCAACTAGTGAAAAACTGTTTTTT
d_call: .; v_call: TRBV30; clone_size: few; j_call: TRBJ1-1; cdr3_aa: CAAGGTEAFF; cdr3_nt: TGTGCCGCGGGGGGGACTGAAGCTTTCTTT
d_call: TRBD1; v_call: TRBV7-2; clone_size: many; j_call: TRBJ2-2; cdr3_aa: CASSSGTGANTGELFF; cdr3_nt: TGTGCCAGCAGCTCCGGGACAGGGGCGAACACCGGGGAGCTGTTTTTT
d_call: .; v_call: TRBV4-1; clone_size: .; j_call: TRBJ2-7; cdr3_aa: CASSPDLWYEQYF; cdr3_nt: TGCGCCAGCAGTCCTGACTTATGGTACGAGCAGTACTTC
d_call: TRBD2; v_call: TRBV9; clone_size: .; j_call: TRBJ2-3; cdr3_aa: CASSSGGGPRDTQYF; cdr3_nt: TGTGCCAGCAGCTCGGGCGGGGGGCCCCGGGATACGCAGTATTTT
d_call: .; v_call: TRBV3-1; clone_size: many; j_call: TRBJ2-7; cdr3_aa: CASSQDQGIGYEQYF; cdr3_nt: TGTGCCAGCAGCCAAGATCAGGGAATCGGCTACGAGCAGTACTTC
d_call: TRBD2; v_call: TRBV19; clone_size: .; j_call: TRBJ2-3; cdr3_aa: CASRISGNTDTQYF; cdr3_nt: TGTGCCAGTAGGATTAGCGGGAACACAGATACGCAGTATTTT
d_call: TRBD1; v_call: TRBV6-2/TRBV6-3; clone_size: few; j_call: TRBJ1-6; cdr3_aa: CASSYKTGVLHSPLHF; cdr3_nt: TGTGCCAGCAGTTATAAGACAGGGGTGTTACATTCACCCCTCCACTTT
d_call: TRBD1; v_call: TRBV2; clone_size: few; j_call: TRBJ1-2; cdr3_aa: CASSDAGTGENYGYTF; cdr3_nt: TGTGCCAGCAGTGATGCCGGGACAGGGGAAAACTATGGCTACACCTTC
d_call: .; v_call: TRBV5-1; clone_size: few; j_call: TRBJ1-4; cdr3_aa: CASRQSRGEKLFF; cdr3_nt: TGCGCCAGCCGCCAGAGCCGGGGAGAAAAACTGTTTTTT
d_call: .; v_call: TRBV15; clone_size: .; j_call: TRBJ1-4; cdr3_aa: CATSRESGVGEKLFF; cdr3_nt: TGTGCCACCAGCAGAGAGTCGGGAGTAGGAGAAAAACTGTTTTTT
d_call: .; v_call: TRBV24-1; clone_size: many; j_call: TRBJ2-1; cdr3_aa: CATSENSYNEQFF; cdr3_nt: TGTGCCACCAGTGAGAACTCTTACAATGAGCAGTTCTTC
d_call: TRBD2; v_call: TRBV2; clone_size: many; j_call: TRBJ2-1; cdr3_aa: CASRRLAGYNEQFF; cdr3_nt: TGTGCCAGCAGGAGACTAGCGGGTTACAATGAGCAGTTCTTC
d_call: TRBD1; v_call: TRBV28; clone_size: many; j_call: TRBJ2-1; cdr3_aa: CASSTRMGTGVMHEQFF; cdr3_nt: TGTGCCAGCAGTACAAGGATGGGGACAGGGGTCATGCATGAGCAGTTCTTC
d_call: TRBD1; v_call: TRBV27; clone_size: .; j_call: TRBJ1-2; cdr3_aa: CASSPFTGTGGTNYGYTF; cdr3_nt: TGTGCCAGCAGTCCCTTTACCGGGACAGGAGGGACTAACTATGGCTACACCTTC
d_call: .; v_call: TRBV5-1; clone_size: few; j_call: TRBJ1-2; cdr3_aa: CASSSVTGYGYTF; cdr3_nt: TGCGCCAGCAGTTCCGTAACTGGCTATGGCTACACCTTC
d_call: .; v_call: TRBV5-1; clone_size: many; j_call: TRBJ2-1; cdr3_aa: CASSAGPYNEQFF; cdr3_nt: TGCGCCAGCAGCGCCGGACCCTACAATGAGCAGTTCTTC
d_call: .; v_call: TRBV6-1; clone_size: .; j_call: TRBJ1-5; cdr3_aa: CASSETLSTRQHF; cdr3_nt: TGTGCCAGCAGTGAAACTCTTTCCACACGACAGCATTTT
d_call: TRBD2; v_call: TRBV6-1; clone_size: many; j_call: TRBJ2-7; cdr3_aa: CASSPTSGRPSYEQYF; cdr3_nt: TGTGCCAGCAGTCCTACTAGCGGGAGGCCCTCCTACGAGCAGTACTTC
d_call: TRBD2; v_call: TRBV5-1; clone_size: few; j_call: TRBJ2-1; cdr3_aa: CASSFWASGFYNEQFF; cdr3_nt: TGCGCCAGCAGCTTTTGGGCTAGCGGATTCTACAATGAGCAGTTCTTC
d_call: .; v_call: TRBV6-2/TRBV6-3; clone_size: many; j_call: TRBJ1-5; cdr3_aa: CASSEVGAENQPQHF; cdr3_nt: TGTGCCAGCAGTGAAGTCGGGGCGGAGAATCAGCCCCAGCATTTT
d_call: .; v_call: TRBV6-1; clone_size: .; j_call: TRBJ2-3; cdr3_aa: CASSQGGMTDTQYF; cdr3_nt: TGTGCCAGCAGTCAGGGGGGGATGACAGATACGCAGTATTTT
d_call: TRBD1; v_call: TRBV12-3/TRBV12-4; clone_size: many; j_call: TRBJ2-5; cdr3_aa: CASSLTTGPKTQYF; cdr3_nt: TGTGCCAGCAGCCTGACGACAGGGCCCAAGACCCAGTACTTC
d_call: .; v_call: TRBV10-1; clone_size: .; j_call: TRBJ2-1; cdr3_aa: CASSESPGSYNEQFF; cdr3_nt: TGCGCCAGCAGTGAGTCGCCGGGCTCCTACAATGAGCAGTTCTTC
d_call: TRBD2; v_call: TRBV12-3/TRBV12-4; clone_size: many; j_call: TRBJ2-3; cdr3_aa: CASSFWLAGGHDTQYF; cdr3_nt: TGTGCCAGCAGTTTTTGGCTAGCGGGGGGGCACGATACGCAGTATTTT
d_call: .; v_call: TRBV28; clone_size: many; j_call: TRBJ1-2; cdr3_aa: CASSSKGQSYGYTF; cdr3_nt: TGTGCCAGCAGTTCGAAAGGACAGTCTTATGGCTACACCTTC
d_call: .; v_call: TRBV3-1; clone_size: many; j_call: TRBJ1-4; cdr3_aa: CASSQAGQGNEKLFF; cdr3_nt: TGTGCCAGCAGCCAAGCAGGGCAGGGCAATGAAAAACTGTTTTTT
d_call: TRBD2; v_call: TRBV10-2; clone_size: many; j_call: TRBJ2-7; cdr3_aa: CASSESRLAETKESYEQYF; cdr3_nt: TGCGCCAGCAGTGAGTCGCGTCTAGCGGAAACCAAGGAGTCCTACGAGCAGTACTTC
d_call: .; v_call: TRBV28; clone_size: .; j_call: TRBJ1-4; cdr3_aa: CASSFIQEGEKLFF; cdr3_nt: TGTGCCAGCAGTTTCATCCAGGAGGGGGAAAAACTGTTTTTT
d_call: .; v_call: TRBV7-8; clone_size: many; j_call: TRBJ2-7; cdr3_aa: CASRRSSSYEQYF; cdr3_nt: TGTGCCAGCAGGCGTTCAAGCTCCTACGAGCAGTACTTC
d_call: .; v_call: TRBV29-1; clone_size: many; j_call: TRBJ1-1; cdr3_aa: CSGTSYRNRLLNTEAFF; cdr3_nt: TGCAGCGGAACCTCCTACAGGAACCGACTATTGAACACTGAAGCTTTCTTT
d_call: .; v_call: TRBV6-4; clone_size: many; j_call: TRBJ2-5; cdr3_aa: CASSERETETQYF; cdr3_nt: TGTGCCAGCAGTGAGAGGGAGACGGAGACCCAGTACTTC
d_call: .; v_call: TRBV5-1; clone_size: .; j_call: TRBJ1-1; cdr3_aa: CASSQGFMNTEAFF; cdr3_nt: TGCGCCAGCAGTCAAGGATTTATGAACACTGAAGCTTTCTTT
d_call: .; v_call: TRBV7-8; clone_size: many; j_call: TRBJ2-7; cdr3_aa: CASSLEALHTYEQYF; cdr3_nt: TGTGCCAGCAGCTTAGAAGCGCTGCATACCTACGAGCAGTACTTC
d_call: TRBD2; v_call: TRBV27; clone_size: .; j_call: TRBJ2-7; cdr3_aa: CASSSSGRTPYEQYF; cdr3_nt: TGTGCCAGCAGCTCAAGCGGGAGGACCCCCTACGAGCAGTACTTC
d_call: TRBD1; v_call: TRBV12-3/TRBV12-4; clone_size: many; j_call: TRBJ2-2; cdr3_aa: CASRRQGDTGELFF; cdr3_nt: TGTGCCAGCAGGCGACAGGGTGACACCGGGGAGCTGTTTTTT
d_call: .; v_call: TRBV2; clone_size: many; j_call: TRBJ2-5; cdr3_aa: CASSEGPRQETQYF; cdr3_nt: TGTGCCAGCAGTGAAGGGCCGCGTCAAGAGACCCAGTACTTC
d_call: .; v_call: TRBV5-1; clone_size: many; j_call: TRBJ1-2; cdr3_aa: CASSFQDGSNGYTF; cdr3_nt: TGCGCCAGCAGCTTCCAGGACGGCTCTAATGGCTACACCTTC